This TCR beta chain was sequenced for a study of response to subunit inactivated influenza vaccine. V shed 3 bases and J shed 8 bases, with 13 bases lying between them. The CDR3 runs to 13 residues. Per the germline V gene, CDR1 is MDHEN and CDR2 is SYDVKM. TCRdb recomputed calls from the RT-PCR reads with MiXCR, one row per CDR3 protein. This repertoire shows about 540,000 distinct CDR3 sequences, less than 25% found once; its top ten account for 2.8%. These data were also filed under a second study, of T cells expressing NK-cell markers. From that paper: Synthesis of TCR beta cDNA relied on 5'RACE template switching carrying UMIs. Unclear, still, was the HCMV specificity of the expanded NKG2C+ T cell clones.

The genes are TRBV28 and TRBJ1-2; possibly TRBD1 for D (5 bases). The TCR sequence derives from a man aged 50-59 years who received an inactivated influenza vaccine. The sequencing used CD4+ T cells sorted from PBMCs, collected less than 13 days after vaccination. CDR3 amino acids: CASSLEDKRGYTF. The DNA of the CDR3 is TGTGCCAGCAGTTTGGAGGACAAAAGAGGCTACACCTTC.